A selection of T cell receptor beta chains follows, all from one sample in a study of blood T cell repertoires in COVID-19. Using immunoSEQ multiplex PCR, the repertoire was profiled, and TCRdb retains in-frame clones only, with some absent. The data show over 200,000 clones, over 75% seen once. The sample taken for sequencing was peripheral blood. These receptors were collected from a woman aged 80 or older with acute or convalescent COVID-19. CDR3s include the opening cysteine and the closing phenylalanine or tryptophan. Fields, in order: J gene, clone size, V gene, D gene, CDR3 DNA, CDR3 protein. D genes are given only for firm matches. For some rows the clone size is stated as once, few or many, or as a class when expanded; others skip it.

TRBJ2-7,NA,TRBV29-1,NA,TGCAGCGTTGGGCCCACACTGGGGGGCGAGCAGTACTTC,CSVGPTLGGEQYF
TRBJ2-2,NA,TRBV5-1,NA,TGCGCCAGCAGCTCCCCCAACGGAGCAGCGAACACCGGGGAGCTGTTTTTT,CASSSPNGAANTGELFF
TRBJ2-3,NA,TRBV7-8,NA,TGTGCCAGCAGCTTCCCGAGCGGGCCCCCAGATACGCAGTATTTT,CASSFPSGPPDTQYF
TRBJ2-3,NA,TRBV19,TRBD2,TGTGCCAGTACCGATAGGGGGGCTAGCGGGAGTAGTGCAGATACGCAGTATTTT,CASTDRGASGSSADTQYF
TRBJ1-1,once,TRBV3-1/TRBV3-2,NA,TGTGCCAGCAGCCAAGCGAGGGAAACTGAAGCTTTCTTT,CASSQARETEAFF
TRBJ2-3,NA,TRBV19,TRBD2,TGTGCCAGTAGTACAGGGACTAGCGCGGACGGCACAGATACGCAGTATTTT,CASSTGTSADGTDTQYF
TRBJ2-5,NA,TRBV5-1,NA,TGCGCCAGCAGCTGGTCTAGCTACCAAGAGACCCAGTACTTC,CASSWSSYQETQYF
TRBJ2-6,NA,TRBV4-1,NA,TGCGCCAGCAGCCGGGCGCCTGGGGCCAACGTCCTGACTTTC,CASSRAPGANVLTF
TRBJ1-2,NA,TRBV15,TRBD1,TGTGCCACCAGCAGCCTGGACAGGGAGGGCTATGGCTACACCTTC,CATSSLDREGYGYTF
TRBJ1-1,NA,TRBV12-3/TRBV12-4,NA,TGTGCCAGCAGTTTAAGTGTTCGAGCTGAAGCTTTCTTT,CASSLSVRAEAFF
TRBJ2-1,NA,TRBV24-1,TRBD2,TGTGCCACCAGTGTTGGCGAAAGAACTAGCGGGAGAACGGGCAATGAGCAGTTCTTC,CATSVGERTSGRTGNEQFF
TRBJ2-7,NA,TRBV28,NA,TGTGCCAGCAGTCCAGGGGACCTCACCTACGAGCAGTACTTC,CASSPGDLTYEQYF
TRBJ2-7,NA,TRBV6-6,NA,TGTGCCAGCAGTTACTCGCTGCAGGGATATGAAGTGCAGTACTTC,CASSYSLQGYEVQYF
TRBJ1-5,NA,TRBV6-5,NA,TGTGCCAGCACCCAATCAGGGAGGGATCAGCCCCAGCATTTT,CASTQSGRDQPQHF
TRBJ2-2,NA,TRBV9,TRBD2,TGTGCCAGCAGCTTGGGACTAGCGGGAGTTACCGGGGAGCTGTTTTTT,CASSLGLAGVTGELFF
TRBJ2-7,NA,TRBV3-1/TRBV3-2,NA,TGTGCCAGCAGCCAAGCGGAGGAGCAGTACTTC,CASSQAEEQYF
TRBJ2-3,NA,TRBV5-1,NA,TGCGCCAGCACCCCAGGGGAAGTAACAGATACGCAGTATTTT,CASTPGEVTDTQYF
TRBJ2-7,NA,TRBV12-3/TRBV12-4,NA,TGTGCCAGCAGCGACCGGGGTGAGCAGTACTTC,CASSDRGEQYF
TRBJ2-7,NA,TRBV7-3,TRBD2,TGTGCCAGCAGCTTAACTAGCGGGGGCTCCTACGAGCAGTACTTC,CASSLTSGGSYEQYF
TRBJ1-1,NA,TRBV3-1/TRBV3-2,NA,TGTGCCAGCAGCCCGACTCCGAACACTGAAGCTTTCTTT,CASSPTPNTEAFF
TRBJ2-1,few,TRBV30,TRBD2,TGTGCTGCAGCCGGACTAGTGGTCTTCGATGAGCAGTTCTTC,CAAAGLVVFDEQFF
TRBJ2-2,NA,TRBV2,NA,TGTGCCAGCAGTAAAGGGGACTGGCCTGTGGCCGGGGAGCTGTTTTTT,CASSKGDWPVAGELFF
TRBJ1-2,NA,TRBV9,TRBD1,TGTGCCAGCAGCCAGACAGGGTCTGGCTACACCTTC,CASSQTGSGYTF
TRBJ1-6,once,TRBV5-1,TRBD1,TGCGCCAGCAGCTCCACATCTGGGACAGGGGATTCACCCCTCCACTTT,CASSSTSGTGDSPLHF
TRBJ2-2,few,TRBV24-1,NA,TGTGCCACCAGTGATTTCCCTGACTCGGCGGAGCTGTTTTTT,CATSDFPDSAELFF
TRBJ2-1,NA,TRBV7-8,TRBD2,TGTGCCAGCAGCCCCTCGCGCGGGAGCGCGAATGAGCAGTTCTTC,CASSPSRGSANEQFF
TRBJ2-3,NA,TRBV10-3,NA,TGTGCCATCAGGAGTAGCACAGATACGCAGTATTTT,CAIRSSTDTQYF
TRBJ2-7,NA,TRBV28,TRBD1,TGTGCCAGCAGCCGACAGGGGTACGAGCAGTACTTC,CASSRQGYEQYF
TRBJ2-5,once,TRBV5-1,NA,TGCGCCAGCAGCTCCTGGGACTACCAAGAGACCCAGTACTTC,CASSSWDYQETQYF
TRBJ1-2,NA,TRBV12-1,NA,TGTGCCAGCAGCTTTAGAGGGCCTGGCTACACCTTC,CASSFRGPGYTF
TRBJ2-7,NA,TRBV7-2,TRBD2,TGTGCCAGCAGCTTAGCAGGGGGACTAGCCCCCGAGCAGTACTTC,CASSLAGGLAPEQYF
TRBJ2-7,NA,TRBV15,NA,TGTGCCACCAGCAAATCCGGGACTGGGAGCTCCTACGAGCAGTACTTC,CATSKSGTGSSYEQYF